This T cell receptor (beta chain) was captured in a study of T cells in Graves' hyperthyroidism and ophthalmopathy. Inclusion characteristics of ophthalmopathy patients comprised a Clinical Activity Score of at least 3, a NOSPECS grade of at least 4, and duration under 3 months. The CDR3 is 16 residues long. The trim removed 6 bases at V and 5 bases at J, leaving 6 bases unmatched. Germline V lookup: CDR1 MDHEN, CDR2 SYDVKM. Researchers took RNA transcripts and amplified the TCR beta CDR3 regions from them. The HTBI primer set served for first-round RT-PCR of the TCR CDR3. TCRdb passed the multiplex PCR reads through MiXCR, listing each CDR3 protein once. The sample lists 640,000 or so distinct CDR3 sequences; roughly 14% were seen once.

This chain joins TRBV28 and TRBJ2-2, with 13 nucleotides matching TRBD2. Sequenced material: blood. The sequence was collected from a middle-aged woman with Graves' ophthalmopathy. CDR3 region: CASREALAGGTGELFF. The CDR3 bases are TGTGCCAGCAGGGAAGCACTAGCGGGAGGGACCGGGGAGCTGTTTTTT.